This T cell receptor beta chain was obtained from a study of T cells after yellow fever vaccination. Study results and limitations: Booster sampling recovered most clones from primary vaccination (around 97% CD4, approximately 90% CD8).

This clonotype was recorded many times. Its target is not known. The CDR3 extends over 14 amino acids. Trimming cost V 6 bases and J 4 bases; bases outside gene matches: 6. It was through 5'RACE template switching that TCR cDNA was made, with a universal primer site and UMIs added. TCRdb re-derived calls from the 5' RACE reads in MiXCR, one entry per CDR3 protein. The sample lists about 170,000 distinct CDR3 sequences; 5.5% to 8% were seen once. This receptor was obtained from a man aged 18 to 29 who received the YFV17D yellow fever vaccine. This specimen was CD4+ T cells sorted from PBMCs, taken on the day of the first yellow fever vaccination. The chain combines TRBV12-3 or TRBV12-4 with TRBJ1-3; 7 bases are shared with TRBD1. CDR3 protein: CASSLDRDGNTIYF. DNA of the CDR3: TGTGCCAGCAGCCTCGACAGGGACGGAAACACCATATATTTT.